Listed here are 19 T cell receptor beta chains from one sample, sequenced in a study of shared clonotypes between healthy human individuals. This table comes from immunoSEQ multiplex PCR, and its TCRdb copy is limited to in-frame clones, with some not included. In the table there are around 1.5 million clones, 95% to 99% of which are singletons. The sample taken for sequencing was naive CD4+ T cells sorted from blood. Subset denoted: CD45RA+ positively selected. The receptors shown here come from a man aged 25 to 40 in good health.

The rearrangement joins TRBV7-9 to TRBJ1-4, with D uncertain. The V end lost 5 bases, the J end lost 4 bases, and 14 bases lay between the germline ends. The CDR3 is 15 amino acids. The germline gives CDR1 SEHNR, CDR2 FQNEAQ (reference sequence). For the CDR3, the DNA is TGTGCCAGCAGCCCGAGCCGCCTAGGTAATGAAAAACTGTTTTTT. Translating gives CASSPSRLGNEKLFF.

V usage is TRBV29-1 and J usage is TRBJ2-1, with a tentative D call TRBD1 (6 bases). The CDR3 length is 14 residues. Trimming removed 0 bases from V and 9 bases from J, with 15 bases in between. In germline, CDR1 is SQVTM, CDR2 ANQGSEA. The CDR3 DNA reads TGCAGCGTTGAAGAGGGGACGTTAGGGGGTGAGCAGTTCTTC. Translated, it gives CSVEEGTLGGEQFF.

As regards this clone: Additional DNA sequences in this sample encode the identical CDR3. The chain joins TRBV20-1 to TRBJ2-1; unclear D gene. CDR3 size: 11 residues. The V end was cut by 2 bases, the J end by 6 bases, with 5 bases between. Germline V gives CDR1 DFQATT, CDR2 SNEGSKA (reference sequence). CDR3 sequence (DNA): TGCAGTGCTAGATCAGGCAATGAGCAGTTCTTC. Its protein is CSARSGNEQFF.

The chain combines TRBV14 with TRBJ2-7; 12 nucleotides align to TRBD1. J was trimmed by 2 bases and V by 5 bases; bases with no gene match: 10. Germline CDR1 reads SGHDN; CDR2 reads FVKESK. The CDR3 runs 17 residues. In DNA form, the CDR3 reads TGTGCCAGCAGCAAAGGGACAGGGGGCGTGCGACCCTACGAGCAGTACTTC. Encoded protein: CASSKGTGGVRPYEQYF. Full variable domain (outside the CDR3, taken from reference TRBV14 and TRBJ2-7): EAGVTQFPSHSVIEKGQTVTLRCDPISGHDNLYWYRRVMGKEIKFLLHFVKESKQDESGMPNNRFLAERTGGTYSTLKVQPAELEDSGVYFCASSKGTGGVRPYEQYFGPGTRLTVT.

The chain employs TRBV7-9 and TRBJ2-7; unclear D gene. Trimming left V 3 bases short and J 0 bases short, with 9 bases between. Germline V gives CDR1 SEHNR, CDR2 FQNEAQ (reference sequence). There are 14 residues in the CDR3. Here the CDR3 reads CASSFRRSSYEQYF. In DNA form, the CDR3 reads TGTGCCAGCAGCTTTCGCAGGAGCTCCTACGAGCAGTACTTC.

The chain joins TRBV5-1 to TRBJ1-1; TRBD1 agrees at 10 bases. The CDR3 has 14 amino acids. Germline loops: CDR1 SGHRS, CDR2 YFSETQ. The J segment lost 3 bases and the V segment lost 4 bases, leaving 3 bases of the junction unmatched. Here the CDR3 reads CASSDRGRDTEAFF. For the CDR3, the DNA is TGCGCCAGCAGCGACAGGGGGCGAGACACTGAAGCTTTCTTT.

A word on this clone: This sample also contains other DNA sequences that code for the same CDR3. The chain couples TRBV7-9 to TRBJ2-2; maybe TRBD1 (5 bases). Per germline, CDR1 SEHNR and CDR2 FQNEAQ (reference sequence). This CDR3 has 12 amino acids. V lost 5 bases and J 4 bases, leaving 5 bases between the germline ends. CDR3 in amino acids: CASSQGTGELFF. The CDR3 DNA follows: TGTGCCAGCAGCCAGGGCACCGGGGAGCTGTTTTTT.

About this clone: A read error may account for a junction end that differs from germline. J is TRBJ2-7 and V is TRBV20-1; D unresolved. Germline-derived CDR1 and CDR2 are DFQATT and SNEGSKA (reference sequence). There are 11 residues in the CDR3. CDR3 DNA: TGCAGTGCTCTAGAAACGGGCCCCGCTATCTTC. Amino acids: CSALETGPAIF.

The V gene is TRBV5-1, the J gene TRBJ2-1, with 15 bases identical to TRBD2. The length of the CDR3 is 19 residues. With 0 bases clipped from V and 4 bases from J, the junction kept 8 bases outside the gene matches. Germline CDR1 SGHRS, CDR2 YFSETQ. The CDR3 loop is CASSLASGLAGGEYNEQFF. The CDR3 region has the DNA TGCGCCAGCAGCTTGGCCTCGGGACTAGCGGGAGGTGAATACAATGAGCAGTTCTTC.

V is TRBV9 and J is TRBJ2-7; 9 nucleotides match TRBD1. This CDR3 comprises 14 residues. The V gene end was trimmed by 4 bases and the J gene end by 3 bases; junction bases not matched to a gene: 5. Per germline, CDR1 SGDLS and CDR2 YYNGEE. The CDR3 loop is CASSKQGANYEQYF. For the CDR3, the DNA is TGTGCCAGCAGCAAACAGGGGGCTAACTACGAGCAGTACTTC.

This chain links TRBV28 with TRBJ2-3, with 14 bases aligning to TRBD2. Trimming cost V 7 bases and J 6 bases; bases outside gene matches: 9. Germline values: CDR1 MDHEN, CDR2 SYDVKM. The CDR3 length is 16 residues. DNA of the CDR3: TGTGCCAGCACCTCCCCGGGACTAGCGGGAGTTGATACGCAGTATTTT. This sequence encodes CASTSPGLAGVDTQYF.

CDR3 sequence (DNA): TGTGCCAGCACCCATGAAGGGGGAGGCTATGGCTACACCTTC. Protein product: CASTHEGGGYGYTF. The chain joins TRBV28 to TRBJ1-2; a weak D match, TRBD1 (6 bases). The CDR3 length is 14 residues. The germline V gene has CDR1 MDHEN and CDR2 SYDVKM. Trimming took off 7 bases at V and 4 bases at J, with 16 bases between the two ends.

The CDR3 sequence is CASSESLSRELFF. For the CDR3, the DNA is TGCGCCAGCAGTGAGTCGTTGTCTAGGGAGCTGTTTTTT. This rearrangement joins TRBV10-1 to TRBJ2-2; D gene uncertain. The CDR3 totals 13 residues. V dropped 0 bases and J dropped 9 bases, with 8 bases sitting between them. The germline V gene encodes CDR1 WNHNN and CDR2 SYGVQD (reference sequence).

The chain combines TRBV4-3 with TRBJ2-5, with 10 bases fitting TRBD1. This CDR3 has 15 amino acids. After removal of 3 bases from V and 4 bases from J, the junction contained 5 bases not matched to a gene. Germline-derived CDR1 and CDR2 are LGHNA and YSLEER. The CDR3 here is CASSHARTGGETQYF. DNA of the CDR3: TGCGCCAGCAGCCACGCCCGGACAGGGGGAGAGACCCAGTACTTC.

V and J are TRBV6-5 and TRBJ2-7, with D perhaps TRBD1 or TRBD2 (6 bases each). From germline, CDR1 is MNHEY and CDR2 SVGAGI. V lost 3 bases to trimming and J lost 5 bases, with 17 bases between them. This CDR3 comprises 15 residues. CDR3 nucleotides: TGTGCCAGCAGTTATCCCTTCGGGGGCGAGAACGAGCAGTACTTC. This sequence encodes CASSYPFGGENEQYF.

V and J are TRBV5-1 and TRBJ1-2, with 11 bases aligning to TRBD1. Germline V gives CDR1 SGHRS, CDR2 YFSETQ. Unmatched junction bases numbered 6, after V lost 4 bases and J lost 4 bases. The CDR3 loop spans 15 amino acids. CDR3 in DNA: TGCGCCAGCAGCCTAGGACAGGGGGCCATCTATGGCTACACCTTC. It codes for CASSLGQGAIYGYTF.

CDR3 in DNA: TGTGCCAGCAGCTGGAGGACTAGCGGGAATCTCTACGAGCAGTACTTC. Protein product: CASSWRTSGNLYEQYF. The chain links TRBV5-6 to TRBJ2-7; 12 bases align to TRBD2. The germline CDR1 and CDR2 sequences are SGHDT and YYEEEE. The CDR3 contains 16 residues. The trim removed 3 bases at V and 3 bases at J, leaving 7 bases unmatched.

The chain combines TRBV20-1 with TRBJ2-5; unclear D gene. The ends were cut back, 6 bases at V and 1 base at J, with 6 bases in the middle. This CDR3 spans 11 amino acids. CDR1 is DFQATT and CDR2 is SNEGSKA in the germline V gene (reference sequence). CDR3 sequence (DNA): TGCAGTGCAGCGCTCCAAGAGACCCAGTACTTC. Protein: CSAALQETQYF.

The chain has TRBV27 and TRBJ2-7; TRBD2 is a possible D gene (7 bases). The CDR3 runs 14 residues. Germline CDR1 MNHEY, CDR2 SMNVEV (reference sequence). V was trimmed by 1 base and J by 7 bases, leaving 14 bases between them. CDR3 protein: CASSLLGGPREQYF. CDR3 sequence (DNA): TGTGCCAGCAGTTTATTGGGGGGGCCTCGGGAGCAGTACTTC.